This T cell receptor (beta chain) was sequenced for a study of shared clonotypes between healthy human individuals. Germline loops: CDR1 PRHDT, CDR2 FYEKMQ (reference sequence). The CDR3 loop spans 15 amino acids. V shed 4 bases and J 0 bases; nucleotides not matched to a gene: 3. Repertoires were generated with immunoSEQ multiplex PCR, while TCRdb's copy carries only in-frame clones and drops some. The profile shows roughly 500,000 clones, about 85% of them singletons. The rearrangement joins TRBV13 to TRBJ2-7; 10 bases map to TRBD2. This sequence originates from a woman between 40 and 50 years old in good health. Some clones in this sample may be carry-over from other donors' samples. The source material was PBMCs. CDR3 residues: CASSSSSGGSYEQYF. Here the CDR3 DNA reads TGTGCCAGCAGCTCTTCTAGCGGGGGCTCCTACGAGCAGTACTTC.